This is a list of T cell receptor beta chains from one sample in a study of neurological immune-mediated disorders. Each CDR3 protein gets one entry after TCRdb re-called the 5' RACE reads with MiXCR. The sample records almost 30,000 distinct CDR3 sequences, around an eighth being singletons. Sequencing input: PBMCs. All receptors come from a woman in her fifties or sixties in good health. Each CDR3 is given with its conserved first and last residue. D genes are given only for firm matches. Clone size is not always given. Where it is, it says once, few, many or a class for expanded clones.

cdr3_aa cdr3_nt j_call clone_size d_call v_call
CASSLVHSPYGYTF TGTGCCAGCAGCTTGGTCCACAGCCCCTATGGCTACACCTTC TRBJ1-2 many - TRBV5-6
CASSHRVAGELFF TGTGCCAGCAGCCACAGGGTAGCAGGGGAGCTGTTTTTT TRBJ2-2 - - TRBV7-8
CASSFGTNKNIQYF TGCGCCAGCAGCTTCGGGACAAACAAAAACATTCAGTACTTC TRBJ2-4 many - TRBV5-1
CASSVGLAGNTGELFF TGCGCCAGCAGCGTGGGACTAGCGGGGAACACCGGGGAGCTGTTTTTT TRBJ2-2 many TRBD2 TRBV5-1
CASSLVPGNGYTF TGTGCCAGCAGCTTAGTGCCCGGGAATGGCTACACCTTC TRBJ1-2 many - TRBV7-2
CASSQVAGTGANVLTF TGCGCCAGCAGCCAAGTTGCAGGGACTGGGGCCAACGTCCTGACTTTC TRBJ2-6 few - TRBV4-1
CSVEEQGGGYTF TGCAGCGTTGAAGAACAGGGTGGCGGCTACACCTTC TRBJ1-2 many - TRBV29-1
CASTPGSGPMEQYF TGTGCCAGCACTCCAGGTAGCGGGCCCATGGAGCAGTACTTC TRBJ2-7 many TRBD2 TRBV7-2
CASSGGTVGAEAFF TGCGCCAGCAGCGGCGGGACAGTGGGAGCTGAAGCTTTCTTT TRBJ1-1 few TRBD1 TRBV5-1
CSAGSRADTQYF TGCAGTGCTGGCAGTCGGGCGGATACGCAGTATTTT TRBJ2-3 many - TRBV20-1
CASSQDGDGHNQPQHF TGCGCCAGCAGCCAAGACGGTGACGGCCACAATCAGCCCCAGCATTTT TRBJ1-5 many - TRBV4-1
CASSQPTWYEETQYF TGTGCCAGCAGCCAACCGACCTGGTACGAAGAGACCCAGTACTTC TRBJ2-5 many - TRBV7-2
CSASQGGSNQPQHF TGCAGTGCTTCCCAGGGGGGGAGCAATCAGCCCCAGCATTTT TRBJ1-5 many TRBD1 TRBV20-1
CASSEGTSGGRTNERFF TGTGCCAGCAGCGAAGGGACTAGCGGGGGGCGGACCAATGAGCGGTTCTTC TRBJ2-1 - TRBD2 TRBV9
CAISEQGGGNEQFF TGTGCCATCAGCGAACAGGGTGGGGGGAATGAGCAGTTCTTC TRBJ2-1 many - TRBV10-3
CASSQGLSNQPQHF TGTGCCAGCAGCCAGGGACTCAGCAATCAGCCCCAGCATTTT TRBJ1-5 many - TRBV6-6
CASSEGRGGSSTDTQYF TGCGCCAGCAGCGAAGGTCGGGGGGGGAGTAGCACAGATACGCAGTATTTT TRBJ2-3 many TRBD2 TRBV4-1
CASSLMYGPGQTQYF TGTGCCAGCAGTTTAATGTACGGCCCAGGGCAGACCCAGTACTTC TRBJ2-5 many - TRBV12-3/TRBV12-4
CASSLATGGGELFF TGTGCCAGCAGCTTAGCGACGGGGGGCGGGGAGCTGTTTTTT TRBJ2-2 many TRBD2 TRBV7-8
CASSSGLAGGGGTQYF TGCGCCAGCAGCTCTGGACTAGCGGGGGGCGGAGGGACCCAGTACTTC TRBJ2-5 many TRBD2 TRBV5-1
CASSQGGLGNSPLHF TGTGCCAGCAGCCAAGGGGGCTTGGGGAATTCACCCCTCCACTTT TRBJ1-6 - TRBD1 TRBV7-2
CASSPGNSNQPQHF TGTGCCAGCTCACCGGGAAATAGCAATCAGCCCCAGCATTTT TRBJ1-5 many - TRBV18
CASSFGRGQETQYF TGTGCCAGCAGTTTCGGCAGGGGGCAAGAGACCCAGTACTTC TRBJ2-5 many TRBD1 TRBV6-6
CAISEALSDPYNEQFF TGTGCCATCAGTGAAGCTCTCTCTGACCCGTACAATGAGCAGTTCTTC TRBJ2-1 - - TRBV6-1
CASSSGGPYEQYF TGTGCCAGCAGTTCCGGTGGGCCCTACGAGCAGTACTTC TRBJ2-7 medium-sized - TRBV12-3/TRBV12-4
CASSQDARGTYEQYF TGCGCCAGCAGCCAAGATGCCCGGGGGACCTACGAGCAGTACTTC TRBJ2-7 many - TRBV4-3
CASSQDLRVAEGADTQYF TGCGCCAGCAGCCAAGATCTTAGGGTAGCCGAGGGGGCAGATACGCAGTATTTT TRBJ2-3 many - TRBV4-3
CSARDPVGDTQYF TGCAGTGCTAGAGATCCCGTAGGGGATACGCAGTATTTT TRBJ2-3 many - TRBV20-1
CASSLRGGERNEKLFF TGTGCCAGCAGCCTCAGGGGAGGGGAGAGAAATGAAAAACTGTTTTTT TRBJ1-4 many - TRBV7-8
CASSQDIVNTEAFF TGTGCCAGCAGCCAAGATATAGTGAACACTGAAGCTTTCTTT TRBJ1-1 many - TRBV4-2
CASGGGRTGELFF TGTGCCAGCGGTGGCGGTAGGACCGGGGAGCTGTTTTTT TRBJ2-2 many - TRBV12-3/TRBV12-4
CSCTSAGNYGYTF TGCAGCTGTACCTCCGCGGGGAACTATGGCTACACCTTC TRBJ1-2 many - TRBV29-1
CASSERRSGQVETQYF TGTGCCAGCAGCGAAAGGCGGTCGGGGCAGGTTGAGACCCAGTACTTC TRBJ2-5 many - TRBV28
CSARDLQAQETQYF TGCAGTGCTAGAGATCTACAGGCACAAGAGACCCAGTACTTC TRBJ2-5 - - TRBV20-1
CSARGGTTYEQYF TGCAGTGCTAGAGGAGGGACTACCTACGAGCAGTACTTC TRBJ2-7 many TRBD2 TRBV20-1
CASSFEGARGGYTF TGTGCCAGCAGCTTCGAGGGGGCGCGCGGGGGCTACACCTTC TRBJ1-2 many TRBD1 TRBV7-9
CASSPGGTFQETQYF TGCGCCAGCAGCCCTGGAGGGACCTTCCAAGAGACCCAGTACTTC TRBJ2-5 many - TRBV5-1
CASSPGTAAGEQFF TGCGCCAGCAGCCCCGGGACCGCTGCTGGTGAGCAGTTCTTC TRBJ2-1 many - TRBV5-1
CASSLLSGASTDTQYF TGTGCCAGCAGTTTACTTTCGGGGGCTAGCACAGATACGCAGTATTTT TRBJ2-3 many - TRBV12-3/TRBV12-4
CSAPRGDRGYTQYF TGCAGTGCTCCAAGGGGGGACAGAGGTTATACGCAGTATTTT TRBJ2-3 many - TRBV20-1
CASSRQGPADNEQFF TGTGCCAGCAGCCGTCAGGGACCGGCTGACAATGAGCAGTTCTTC TRBJ2-1 many - TRBV7-3
CASSTGNGDTQYF TGTGCCAGCTCGACAGGGAATGGGGATACGCAGTATTTT TRBJ2-3 many TRBD1 TRBV9
CASSFRQGADYNEQFF TGCGCCAGCAGCTTCCGACAGGGGGCCGACTACAATGAGCAGTTCTTC TRBJ2-1 many TRBD1 TRBV5-1
CASTPGAGAIGELFF TGTGCCAGCACCCCCGGGGCGGGGGCCATCGGGGAGCTGTTTTTT TRBJ2-2 - - TRBV7-6
CATSLTGGGYGYTF TGTGCCACTTCACTGACAGGGGGTGGGTATGGCTACACCTTC TRBJ1-2 - TRBD1 TRBV24-1
CASSYRQEYSWNYGYTF TGTGCCAGCAGTTACCGGCAGGAGTATTCCTGGAACTATGGCTACACCTTC TRBJ1-2 medium-sized - TRBV6-2/TRBV6-3
CASSVEPGGLYNEQFF TGTGCCAGCAGCGTTGAACCGGGGGGGCTCTACAATGAGCAGTTCTTC TRBJ2-1 many TRBD2 TRBV9
CASSPRTSPTWEQFF TGCGCCAGCAGCCCCCGGACTAGCCCCACCTGGGAGCAGTTCTTC TRBJ2-1 many TRBD2 TRBV5-1
CASRPFSTDTQYF TGTGCCAGCAGACCGTTTAGCACAGATACGCAGTATTTT TRBJ2-3 many - TRBV27
CASSVGWRETGELFF TGTGCCAGCAGCGTAGGCTGGCGGGAGACCGGGGAGCTGTTTTTT TRBJ2-2 many TRBD2 TRBV9
CSARRGGVQGNEQFF TGCAGTGCTAGACGGGGCGGGGTGCAGGGGAATGAGCAGTTCTTC TRBJ2-1 - - TRBV20-1
CASSSGTGNSPLHF TGTGCCAGCAGCTCCGGGACAGGGAATTCACCCCTCCACTTT TRBJ1-6 many TRBD1 TRBV7-9
CASTRDRGNYEQFF TGCGCCAGCACCCGGGACAGGGGGAACTATGAGCAGTTCTTC TRBJ2-1 many TRBD1 TRBV5-1
CASSLERIPEQAYEQYF TGCGCCAGCAGCTTGGAACGGATACCGGAACAGGCGTACGAGCAGTACTTC TRBJ2-7 many - TRBV5-1
CASSFYICSARDLAAPQETQYF - TRBJ2-5 - - TRBV5-6
CSARDLSLVTYEQYF TGCAGTGCTAGAGATCTCTCCTTAGTTACCTACGAGCAGTACTTC TRBJ2-7 many - TRBV20-1
CASSLSRGTDPQYF TGTGCCAGCAGCTTAAGCCGGGGCACTGATCCGCAGTATTTT TRBJ2-3 - - TRBV7-2